The next 3 T cell receptor beta chains were all read from a single sample in a study of regulatory T cells in long-lasting Graves disease. Noted time point: newly diagnosed GD, antithyroid drugs for less than 3 months. PBMC-extracted RNA yielded the TCR library. CDR3-region Arm-PCR and iRepertoire HTBI primers produced the TCR beta libraries. Via MiXCR, TCRdb re-called the multiplex PCR reads, giving one row per CDR3 protein. The table records almost 450,000 distinct CDR3 sequences, around 17% of them present only once. These same data were also listed under a study on T cells in Graves' hyperthyroidism and ophthalmopathy.

The sample was peripheral blood mononuclear cells (PBMCs), taken at new diagnosis, from a patient treated with antithyroid drugs. These TCRs come from a woman in her twenties or thirties with Graves disease.

This clonotype appeared a few times. This clone may be a read error of a much larger clone one base away. The chain employs TRBV6-1 and TRBJ2-7, with 7 nucleotides matching TRBD1. V was clipped by 6 bases and J by 1 base; unmatched bases: 6. The CDR3 consists of 14 residues. Germline loops: CDR1 MNHNS, CDR2 SASEGT. In DNA form, the CDR3 reads TGTGCCAGCAGCACCGGGACAGAGTCCTACGAGCAGTACTTC. Protein product: CASSTGTESYEQYF.

This clonotype was seen many times. The chain couples TRBV28 to TRBJ2-1; possibly TRBD2 for D (5 bases). The CDR3 is 14 amino acids. CDR1 is MDHEN and CDR2 is SYDVKM in the germline V gene. V gave up 6 bases and J gave up 6 bases, with 15 bases separating them. Written as DNA, the CDR3 is TGTGCCAGCAGCCCTCTGGGAGCAAGCAATGAGCAGTTCTTC. Protein sequence: CASSPLGASNEQFF.

This clonotype has a handful of counts. This chain links TRBV6-1 with TRBJ2-6; D is uncertain. The CDR3 runs 14 residues. The V gene lost 8 bases and the J gene lost 0 bases, with 8 bases spanning the gap. CDR1 and CDR2 from the germline V gene are MNHNS and SASEGT. For the CDR3, the DNA is TGTGCCAGCTTCGATGGCTCTGGGGCCAACGTCCTGACTTTC. It yields the protein CASFDGSGANVLTF.